This TCR beta chain originates from a study of T cells in women clearing cervical HPV infection. Overall study: Case blood was drawn when the lesion was first found; control blood after infection became undetectable. Cases' blood sampling followed lesion detection by median about 150 days (90 to 200).

TCRdb keeps only in-frame clones here, not all; method: immunoSEQ multiplex PCR. Found here are roughly 28,000 clones; the top ten clones hold 2.8%. The sequencing sample was made of blood buffy coat. This TCR derives from a woman aged 18 to 75 with a cervical HPV16 infection that either progressed to CIN3+ or cleared (not recorded which).

The CDR3 bases that were read are TGTGCCAGCAGCCCCAGGGAATCCGGGGCCAACGTC. Protein sequence: CASSPRESGANV. The CDR3 in its entirety is CASSPRESGANVLTF. The rearrangement joins TRBV5-4 to TRBJ2-6, with TRBD1 as a possible D gene (5 bases). The CDR3 end is not reached by the read, which stops 3 residues before it; the germline J gene fills it in. Trimming cost V 4 bases and J 4 bases, with 12 bases left between them. From germline, CDR1 is SGHNT and CDR2 YYREEE (reference sequence). The CDR3 covers 15 residues.